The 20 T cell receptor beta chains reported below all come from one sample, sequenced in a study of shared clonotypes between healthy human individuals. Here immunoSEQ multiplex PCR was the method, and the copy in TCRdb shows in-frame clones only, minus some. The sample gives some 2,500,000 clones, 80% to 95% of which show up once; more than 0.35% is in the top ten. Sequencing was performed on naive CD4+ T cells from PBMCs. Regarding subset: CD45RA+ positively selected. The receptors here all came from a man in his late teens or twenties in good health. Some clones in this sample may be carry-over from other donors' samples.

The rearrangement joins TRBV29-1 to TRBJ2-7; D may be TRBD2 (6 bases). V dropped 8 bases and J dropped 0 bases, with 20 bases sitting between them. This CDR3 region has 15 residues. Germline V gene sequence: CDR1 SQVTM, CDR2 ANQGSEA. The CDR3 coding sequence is TGCAGCCTAACGACGACGCGGGACCCCTCCTACGAGCAGTACTTC. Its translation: CSLTTTRDPSYEQYF.

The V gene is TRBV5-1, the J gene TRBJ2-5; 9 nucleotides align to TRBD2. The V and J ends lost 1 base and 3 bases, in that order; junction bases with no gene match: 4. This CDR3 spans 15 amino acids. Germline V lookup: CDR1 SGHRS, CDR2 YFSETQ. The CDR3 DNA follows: TGCGCCAGCAGCTTGTCTAGCGGGATAGAAGAGACCCAGTACTTC. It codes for CASSLSSGIEETQYF. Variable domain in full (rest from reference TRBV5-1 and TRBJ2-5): KAGVTQTPRYLIKTRGQQVTLSCSPISGHRSVSWYQQTPGQGLQFLFEYFSETQRNKGNFPGRFSGRQFSNSRSEMNVSTLELGDSALYLCASSLSSGIEETQYFGPGTRLLVL.

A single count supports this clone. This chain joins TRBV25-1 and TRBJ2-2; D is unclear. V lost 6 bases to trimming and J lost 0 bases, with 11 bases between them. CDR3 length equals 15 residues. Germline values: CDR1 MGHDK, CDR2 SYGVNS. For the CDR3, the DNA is TGTGCCAGCAGCCGGAGAGGAACGAACACCGGGGAGCTGTTTTTT. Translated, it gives CASSRRGTNTGELFF. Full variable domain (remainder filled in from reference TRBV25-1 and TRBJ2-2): EADIYQTPRYLVIGTGKKITLECSQTMGHDKMYWYQQDPGMELHLIHYSYGVNSTEKGDLSSESTVSRIRTEHFPLTLESARPSHTSQYLCASSRRGTNTGELFFGEGSRLTVL.

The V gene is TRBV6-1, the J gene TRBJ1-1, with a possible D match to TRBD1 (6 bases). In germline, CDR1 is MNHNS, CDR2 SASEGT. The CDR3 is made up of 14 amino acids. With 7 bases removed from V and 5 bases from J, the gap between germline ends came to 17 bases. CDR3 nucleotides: TGTGCCAGCACCGTGGGGGGCGAAGCGACTGAAGCTTTCTTT. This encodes CASTVGGEATEAFF.

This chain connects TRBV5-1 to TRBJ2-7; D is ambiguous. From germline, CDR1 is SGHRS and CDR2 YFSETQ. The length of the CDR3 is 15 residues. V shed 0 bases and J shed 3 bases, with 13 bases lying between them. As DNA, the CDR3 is TGCGCCAGCAGCTTGGGTCAAACAACGAGCTACGAGCAGTACTTC. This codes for CASSLGQTTSYEQYF.

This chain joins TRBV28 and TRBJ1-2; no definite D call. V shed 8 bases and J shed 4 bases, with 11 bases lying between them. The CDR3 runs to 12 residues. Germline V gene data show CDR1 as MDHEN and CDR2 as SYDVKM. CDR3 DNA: TGTGCCAGCTACCGAGAGCTCTATGGCTACACCTTC. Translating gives CASYRELYGYTF.

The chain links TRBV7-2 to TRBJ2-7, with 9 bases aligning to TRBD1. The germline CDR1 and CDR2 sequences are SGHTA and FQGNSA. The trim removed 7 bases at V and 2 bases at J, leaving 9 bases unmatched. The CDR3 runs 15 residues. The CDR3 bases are TGTGCCAGCACAAACTCCGGGACAGGGACCTACGAGCAGTACTTC. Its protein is CASTNSGTGTYEQYF.

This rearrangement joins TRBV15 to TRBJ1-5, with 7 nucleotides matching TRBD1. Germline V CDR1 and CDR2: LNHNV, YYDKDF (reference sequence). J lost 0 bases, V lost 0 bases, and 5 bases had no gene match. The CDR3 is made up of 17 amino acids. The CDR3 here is CATSRDPTGDSNQPQHF. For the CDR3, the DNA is TGTGCCACCAGCAGAGATCCCACAGGGGATAGCAATCAGCCCCAGCATTTT.

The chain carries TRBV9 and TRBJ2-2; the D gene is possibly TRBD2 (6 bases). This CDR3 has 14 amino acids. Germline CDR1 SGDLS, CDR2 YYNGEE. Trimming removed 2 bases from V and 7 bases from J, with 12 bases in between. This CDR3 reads CASSVEPEGGELFF. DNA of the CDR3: TGTGCCAGCAGCGTCGAACCGGAGGGCGGGGAGCTGTTTTTT.

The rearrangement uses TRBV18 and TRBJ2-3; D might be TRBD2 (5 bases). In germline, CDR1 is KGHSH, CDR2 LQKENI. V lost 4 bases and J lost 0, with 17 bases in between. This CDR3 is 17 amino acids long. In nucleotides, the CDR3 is TGTGCCAGCTCACAACCTCGCCGGACTTCTAGCACAGATACGCAGTATTTT. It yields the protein CASSQPRRTSSTDTQYF.

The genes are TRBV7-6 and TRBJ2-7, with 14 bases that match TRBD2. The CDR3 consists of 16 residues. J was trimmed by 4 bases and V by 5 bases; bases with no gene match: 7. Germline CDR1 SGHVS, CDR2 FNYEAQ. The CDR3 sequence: CASSPETSGRGYEQYF. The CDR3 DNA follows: TGTGCCAGCAGCCCGGAGACTAGCGGGAGGGGATACGAGCAGTACTTC.

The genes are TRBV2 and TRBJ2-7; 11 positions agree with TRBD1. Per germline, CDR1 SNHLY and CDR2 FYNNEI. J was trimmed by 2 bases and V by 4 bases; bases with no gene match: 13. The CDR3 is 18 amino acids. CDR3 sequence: CASSGWTGGLTDAYEQYF. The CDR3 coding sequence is TGTGCCAGCAGTGGCTGGACAGGGGGCCTCACGGACGCCTACGAGCAGTACTTC.

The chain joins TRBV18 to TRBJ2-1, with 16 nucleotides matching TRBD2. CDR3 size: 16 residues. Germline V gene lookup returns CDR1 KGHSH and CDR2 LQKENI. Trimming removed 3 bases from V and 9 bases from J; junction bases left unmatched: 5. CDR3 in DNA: TGTGCCAGCTCACCTGGGACTAGCGGGAGGGCCGGTGAGCAGTTCTTC. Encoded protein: CASSPGTSGRAGEQFF.

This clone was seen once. The CDR3: CASSPVIPHEGHEAFF. In DNA form, the CDR3 reads TGTGCCAGCTCACCGGTCATACCGCATGAGGGGCACGAAGCTTTCTTT. This chain joins TRBV18 and TRBJ1-1, with D perhaps matching TRBD1 (5 bases). V dropped 3 bases and J dropped 8 bases, with 22 bases sitting between them. The germline V gene encodes CDR1 KGHSH and CDR2 LQKENI. The CDR3 has 16 residues.

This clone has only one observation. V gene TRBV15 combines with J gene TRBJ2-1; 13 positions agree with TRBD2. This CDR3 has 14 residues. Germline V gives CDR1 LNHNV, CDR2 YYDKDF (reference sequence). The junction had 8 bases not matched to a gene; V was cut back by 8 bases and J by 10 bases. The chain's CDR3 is CATGLAGASGEQFF. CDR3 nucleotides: TGTGCCACCGGACTAGCGGGAGCCTCAGGGGAGCAGTTCTTC.

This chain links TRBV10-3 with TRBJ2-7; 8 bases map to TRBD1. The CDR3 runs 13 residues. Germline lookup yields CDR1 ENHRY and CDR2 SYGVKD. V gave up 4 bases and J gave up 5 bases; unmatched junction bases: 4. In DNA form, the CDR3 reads TGTGCCATCAGTGCCGGACAGGGAGACGAGCAGTACTTC. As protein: CAISAGQGDEQYF.

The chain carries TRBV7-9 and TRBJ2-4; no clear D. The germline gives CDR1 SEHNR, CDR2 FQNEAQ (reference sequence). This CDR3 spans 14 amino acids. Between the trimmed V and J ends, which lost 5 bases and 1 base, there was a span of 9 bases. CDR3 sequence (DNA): TGTGCCAGCAGCCAATTAGGTGCCAAAAACATTCAGTACTTC. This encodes CASSQLGAKNIQYF. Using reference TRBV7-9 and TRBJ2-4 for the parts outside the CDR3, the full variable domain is DTGVSQNPRHKITKRGQNVTFRCDPISEHNRLYWYRQTLGQGPEFLTYFQNEAQLEKSRLLSDRFSAERPKGSFSTLEIQRTEQGDSAMYLCASSQLGAKNIQYFGAGTRLSVL.

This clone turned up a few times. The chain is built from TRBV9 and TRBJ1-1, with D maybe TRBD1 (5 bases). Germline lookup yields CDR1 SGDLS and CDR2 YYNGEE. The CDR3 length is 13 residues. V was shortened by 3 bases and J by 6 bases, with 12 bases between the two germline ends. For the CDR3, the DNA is TGTGCCAGCAGCGCGGGGGTATGGGCTGAAGCTTTCTTT. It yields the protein CASSAGVWAEAFF.

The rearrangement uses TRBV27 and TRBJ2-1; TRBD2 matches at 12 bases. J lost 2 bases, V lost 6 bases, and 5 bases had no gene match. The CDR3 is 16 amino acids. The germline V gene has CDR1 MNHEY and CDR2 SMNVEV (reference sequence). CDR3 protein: CASRDPSGRAYNEQFF. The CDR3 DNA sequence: TGTGCCAGCAGGGACCCTAGCGGGAGGGCCTACAATGAGCAGTTCTTC.

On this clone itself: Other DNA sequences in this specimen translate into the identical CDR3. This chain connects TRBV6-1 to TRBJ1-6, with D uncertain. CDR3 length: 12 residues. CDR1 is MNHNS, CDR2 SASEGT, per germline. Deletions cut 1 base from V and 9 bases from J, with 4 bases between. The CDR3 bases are TGTGCCAGCAGTGAAGGACGTTCACCCCTCCACTTT. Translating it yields CASSEGRSPLHF.